This TCR beta chain is from a study of T-cell reconstitution after alpha-beta-depleted transplantation in children. Unique molecular identifiers were built into the TCRbeta library. TCRdb reprocessed the PCR reads via MiXCR and lists one record per CDR3 protein. The table includes 640,000 or so distinct CDR3 sequences, around 16% detected once. V was pared by 4 bases and J by 2 bases, with 5 bases between. Germline V gene lookup returns CDR1 SEHNR and CDR2 FQNEAQ (reference sequence). The CDR3 extends over 13 amino acids. The table lists this clonotype with a few counts. This may come from a read error, since a much larger clone is one base off.

The origin of this receptor is a human donor who donated a stem cell graft to a child with acute myeloid leukemia. The chain links TRBV7-9 to TRBJ2-2, with unresolved D. The starting material was PBMCs from the stem cell graft donor, obtained from the stem cell graft. CDR3 DNA sequence: TGTGCCAGCAGCTCCAATAACACCGGGGAGCTGTTTTTT. It codes for CASSSNNTGELFF.